This TCR beta chain was captured in a study of blood T cell repertoires in COVID-19. Authors' processing steps: For nucleated cells, counts were estimated from reference gene primer amplification. This table comes from immunoSEQ multiplex PCR, and its TCRdb copy is limited to in-frame clones, with some not included. The DNA was the basis for D and trimming; V, J and clone size are from that table. The sample consists of roughly 250,000 clones, 87% of them appearing once. This CDR3 contains 17 residues. With V trimmed by 6 bases and J by 0 bases, 10 bases remained unmatched. Germline CDR1 reads KGHSH; CDR2 reads LQKENI.

The chain is built from TRBV18 and TRBJ1-5; TRBD1 matches 8 bases. Specimen: PBMCs or T cells enriched from blood (not recorded which). The receptor's source is a woman aged 25 to 45 with acute COVID-19. As DNA, the CDR3 is TGTGCCAGCTCGGCTCCACTCGGGACAGGTAGCAATCAGCCCCAGCATTTT. It specifies CASSAPLGTGSNQPQHF. Full variable domain (rest looked up from reference TRBV18 and TRBJ1-5): NAGVMQNPRHLVRRRGQEARLRCSPMKGHSHVYWYRQLPEEGLKFMVYLQKENIIDESGMPKERFSAEFPKEGPSILRIQQVVRGDSAAYFCASSAPLGTGSNQPQHFGDGTRLSIL.